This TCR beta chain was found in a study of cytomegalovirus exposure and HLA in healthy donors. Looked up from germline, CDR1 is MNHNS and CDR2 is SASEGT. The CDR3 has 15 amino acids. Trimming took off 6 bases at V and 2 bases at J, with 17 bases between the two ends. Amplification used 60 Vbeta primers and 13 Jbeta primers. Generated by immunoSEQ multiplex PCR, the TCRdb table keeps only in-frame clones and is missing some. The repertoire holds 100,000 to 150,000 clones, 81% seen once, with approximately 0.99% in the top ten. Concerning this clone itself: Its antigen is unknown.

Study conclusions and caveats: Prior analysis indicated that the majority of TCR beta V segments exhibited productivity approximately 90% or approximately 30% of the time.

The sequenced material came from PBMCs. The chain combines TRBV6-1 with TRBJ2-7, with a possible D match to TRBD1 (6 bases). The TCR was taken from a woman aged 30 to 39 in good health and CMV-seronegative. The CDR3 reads CASRERTALTYEQYF. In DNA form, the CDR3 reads TGTGCCAGCAGGGAGAGGACAGCGCTAACCTACGAGCAGTACTTC.